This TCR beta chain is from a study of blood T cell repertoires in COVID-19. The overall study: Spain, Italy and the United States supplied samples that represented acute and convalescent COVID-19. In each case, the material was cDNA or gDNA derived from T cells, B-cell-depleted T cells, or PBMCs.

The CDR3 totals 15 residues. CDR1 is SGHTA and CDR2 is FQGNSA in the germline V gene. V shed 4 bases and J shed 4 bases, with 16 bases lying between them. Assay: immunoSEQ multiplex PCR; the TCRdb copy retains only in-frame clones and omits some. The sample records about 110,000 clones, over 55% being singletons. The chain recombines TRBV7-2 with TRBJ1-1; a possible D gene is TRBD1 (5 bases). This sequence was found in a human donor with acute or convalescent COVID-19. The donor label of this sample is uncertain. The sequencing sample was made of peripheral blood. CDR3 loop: CASSSQGFWSTEAFF. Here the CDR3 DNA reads TGTGCCAGCAGCTCCCAGGGATTCTGGAGCACTGAAGCTTTCTTT. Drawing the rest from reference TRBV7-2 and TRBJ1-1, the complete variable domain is GAGVSQSPSNKVTEKGKDVELRCDPISGHTALYWYRQSLGQGLEFLIYFQGNSAPDKSGLPSDRFSAERTGGSVSTLTIQRTQQEDSAVYLCASSSQGFWSTEAFFGQGTRLTVV.